This record covers a single T cell receptor beta chain. Its specificity is not known. Germline V gene data show CDR1 as SGHNT and CDR2 as YYREEE (reference sequence). The length of the CDR3 is 14 residues. The V segment lost 4 bases and the J segment 9 bases; nucleotides outside the gene matches: 11. These data belong to a study of T cell repertoires in cytomegalovirus infection. Study-wide background: Public signatures in TCR beta pointed to CMV infection and matching HLA type.

Overall study findings and caveats: HLA-C-restricted CMV clonotypes gave the most frequent clonotype in two of eight donors.

TCRdb independently ran MiXCR on the reads; one entry per CDR3 protein. The sample holds hundreds of thousands of distinct CDR3 sequences; roughly 17% are singletons and the top ten take around 13%. This receptor was identified in a human donor in good health (CMV status not recorded). Some clones in this sample may be carry-over from other donors' samples. The sequenced material came from PBMCs. The chain has TRBV5-4 and TRBJ2-3; 7 bases map to TRBD1. The CDR3 sequence: CASSPGQDLATQYF. The DNA for the CDR3 is TGTGCCAGCAGCCCCGGACAGGACCTGGCAACGCAGTATTTT.